The clone carrying this T cell receptor (beta chain) was seen once. Libraries were prepared by immunoSEQ multiplex PCR; TCRdb keeps only in-frame clonotypes and omits some of them. This table has just over 35,000 clones, 85% to 90% appearing once. The sample belongs to a study of radiotherapy plus CTLA-4 blockade in lung cancer. The length of the CDR3 is 14 residues. CDR1 and CDR2 from the germline V gene are SQVTM and ANQGSEA. Trimming took 4 bases from V and 0 from J, leaving 13 bases between them. Sample: peripheral blood, taken from a patient treated with radiotherapy plus ipilimumab. The clonotype was recovered from a human donor with non-small cell lung cancer who had stable disease on radiotherapy plus ipilimumab. The rearrangement uses TRBV29-1 and TRBJ2-7; the D gene is possibly TRBD1 (5 bases). CDR3 protein: CSVVGQASSYEQYF. CDR3 bases: TGCAGCGTTGTGGGGCAGGCGAGCTCCTACGAGCAGTACTTC.